What follows are 3 T cell receptor beta chains derived from one specimen sequenced in a study of cytomegalovirus exposure and HLA in healthy donors. Both 60 Vbeta primers and 13 Jbeta primers went into the PCR. The data were produced by immunoSEQ multiplex PCR, yet TCRdb's version contains in-frame clones alone and is incomplete. Of approximately 130,000 clones in the sample, 65% to 90% were seen once. The sample consisted of PBMCs. The receptors shown here come from a man aged 45-60 years in good health and CMV-seronegative.

A single count supports this clone. V is TRBV7-9 and J is TRBJ2-7; D may be TRBD1 (6 bases). Germline V CDR1 and CDR2: SEHNR, FQNEAQ (reference sequence). This CDR3 is built from 14 residues. V lost 5 bases, J lost 7 bases, and 18 bases lay in between. The chain's CDR3 is CASSGGHTLREQYF. The CDR3 DNA follows: TGTGCCAGCAGCGGGGGACATACTCTACGAGAGCAGTACTTC.

The chain is built from TRBV29-1 and TRBJ1-5; no firm D call. Germline V gene sequence: CDR1 SQVTM, CDR2 ANQGSEA. The CDR3 consists of 13 residues. V lost 8 bases to trimming and J lost 5 bases, with 16 bases between them. The DNA of the CDR3 is TGCAGCCCAAAACGCGGCCTGTATCAGCCCCAGCATTTT. It codes for CSPKRGLYQPQHF.

The V gene is TRBV2, the J gene TRBJ1-1; D is unclear. V lost 7 bases and J 3 bases, leaving 3 bases between the germline ends. CDR3 length: 10 residues. Germline V lookup: CDR1 SNHLY, CDR2 FYNNEI. This CDR3 is CASTYTEAFF. DNA of the CDR3: TGTGCCAGCACGTACACTGAAGCTTTCTTT. The whole variable domain, remainder taken from reference TRBV2 and TRBJ1-1, is EPEVTQTPSHQVTQMGQEVILRCVPISNHLYFYWYRQILGQKVEFLVSFYNNEISEKSEIFDDQFSVERPDGSNFTLKIRSTKLEDSAMYFCASTYTEAFFGQGTRLTVV.